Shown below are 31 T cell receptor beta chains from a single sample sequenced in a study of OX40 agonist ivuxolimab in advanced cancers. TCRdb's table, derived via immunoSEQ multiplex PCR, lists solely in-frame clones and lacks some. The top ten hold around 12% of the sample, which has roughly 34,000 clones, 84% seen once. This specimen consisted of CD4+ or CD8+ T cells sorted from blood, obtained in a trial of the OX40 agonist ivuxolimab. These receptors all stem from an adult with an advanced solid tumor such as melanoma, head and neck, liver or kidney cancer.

DNA for the CDR3: TGTGCCAGCAGTTACGTCGGTTCCGCTGGGGGTCAGCCCCAGCATTTT. It is translated as CASSYVGSAGGQPQHF. The chain has TRBV6-6 and TRBJ1-5; perhaps TRBD1 as D (5 bases). Germline CDR1 MNHNY, CDR2 SVGAGI (reference sequence). Trimming removed 2 bases at V and 6 bases at J, with 17 bases between. This CDR3 contains 16 residues.

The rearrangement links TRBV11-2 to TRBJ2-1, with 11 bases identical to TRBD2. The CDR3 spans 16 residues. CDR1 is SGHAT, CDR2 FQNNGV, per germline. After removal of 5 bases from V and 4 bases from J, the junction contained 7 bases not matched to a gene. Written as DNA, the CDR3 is TGTGCCAGCAGCGAGAATAGCGGGAGGGCGTACAATGAGCAGTTCTTC. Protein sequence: CASSENSGRAYNEQFF.

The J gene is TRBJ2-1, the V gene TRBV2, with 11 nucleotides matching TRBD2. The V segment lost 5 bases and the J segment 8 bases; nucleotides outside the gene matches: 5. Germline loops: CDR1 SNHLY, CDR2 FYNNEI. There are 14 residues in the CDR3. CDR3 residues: CASSLAGGPDEQFF. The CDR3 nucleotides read TGTGCCAGCAGTTTAGCGGGAGGGCCTGATGAGCAGTTCTTC.

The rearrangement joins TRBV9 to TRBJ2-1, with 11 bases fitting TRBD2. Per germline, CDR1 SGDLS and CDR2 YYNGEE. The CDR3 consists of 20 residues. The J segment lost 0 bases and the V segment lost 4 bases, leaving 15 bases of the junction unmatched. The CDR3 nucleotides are TGTGCCAGCAGCCAACCTACAGGGACTAGCGGTTTCAGCTCCTACAATGAGCAGTTCTTC. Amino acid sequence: CASSQPTGTSGFSSYNEQFF.

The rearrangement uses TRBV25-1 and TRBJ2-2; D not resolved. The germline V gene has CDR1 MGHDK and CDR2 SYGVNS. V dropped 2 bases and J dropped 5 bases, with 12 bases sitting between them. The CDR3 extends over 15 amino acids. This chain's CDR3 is CASSEEVASTGELFF. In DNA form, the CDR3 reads TGTGCCAGCAGTGAAGAGGTCGCTAGTACCGGGGAGCTGTTTTTT.

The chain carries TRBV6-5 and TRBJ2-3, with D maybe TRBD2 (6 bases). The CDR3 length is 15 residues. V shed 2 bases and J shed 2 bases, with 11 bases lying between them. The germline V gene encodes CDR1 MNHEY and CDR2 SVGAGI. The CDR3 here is CASSYGGRNTDTQYF. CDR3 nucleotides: TGTGCCAGCAGTTACGGAGGGCGGAACACAGATACGCAGTATTTT.

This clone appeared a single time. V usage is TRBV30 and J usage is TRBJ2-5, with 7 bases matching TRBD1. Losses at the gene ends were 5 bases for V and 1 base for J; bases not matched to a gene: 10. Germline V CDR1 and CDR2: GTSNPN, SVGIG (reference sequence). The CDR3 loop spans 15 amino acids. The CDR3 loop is CAWGLPDRLQETQYF. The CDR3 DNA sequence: TGTGCCTGGGGCCTTCCGGACAGGCTCCAAGAGACCCAGTACTTC.

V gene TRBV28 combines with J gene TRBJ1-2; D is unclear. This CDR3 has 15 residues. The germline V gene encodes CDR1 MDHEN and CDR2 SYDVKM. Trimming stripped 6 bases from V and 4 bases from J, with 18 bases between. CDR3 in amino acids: CASSLNSGNPYGYTF. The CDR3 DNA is TGTGCCAGCAGCTTAAACAGTGGTAACCCCTATGGCTACACCTTC.

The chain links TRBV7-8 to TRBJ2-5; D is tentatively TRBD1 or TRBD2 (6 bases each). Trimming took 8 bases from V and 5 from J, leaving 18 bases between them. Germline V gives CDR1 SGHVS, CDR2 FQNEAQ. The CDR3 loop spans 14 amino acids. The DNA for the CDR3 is TGTGCCAGCCGGAAAGGGGGGCCCGGGGAGACCCAGTACTTC. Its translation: CASRKGGPGETQYF.

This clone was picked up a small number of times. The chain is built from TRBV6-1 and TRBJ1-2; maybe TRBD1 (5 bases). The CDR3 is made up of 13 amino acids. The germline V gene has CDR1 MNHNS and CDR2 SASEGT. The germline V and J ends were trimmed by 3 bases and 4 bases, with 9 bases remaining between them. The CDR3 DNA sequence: TGTGCCAGCAGTGATGGGGCTGCCTATGGCTACACCTTC. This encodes CASSDGAAYGYTF.

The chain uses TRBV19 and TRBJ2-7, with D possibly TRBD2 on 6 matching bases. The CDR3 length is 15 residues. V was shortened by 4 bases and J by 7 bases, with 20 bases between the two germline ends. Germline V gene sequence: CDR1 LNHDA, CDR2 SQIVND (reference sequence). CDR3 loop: CASSTGTYPVGEQYF. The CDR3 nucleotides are TGTGCCAGTAGTACCGGGACTTATCCGGTTGGGGAGCAGTACTTC.

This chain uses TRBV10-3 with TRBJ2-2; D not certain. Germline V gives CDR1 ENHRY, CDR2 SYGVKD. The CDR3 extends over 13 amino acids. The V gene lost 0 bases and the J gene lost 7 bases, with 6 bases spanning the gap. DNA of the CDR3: TGTGCCATCAGTGAGTCTGGAGACGGGGAGCTGTTTTTT. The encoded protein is CAISESGDGELFF.

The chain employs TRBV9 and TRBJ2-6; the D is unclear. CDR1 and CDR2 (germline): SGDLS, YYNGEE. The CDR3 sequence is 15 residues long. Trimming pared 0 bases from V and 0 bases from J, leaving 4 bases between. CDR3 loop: CASSVEGSGANVLTF. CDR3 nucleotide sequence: TGTGCCAGCAGCGTAGAAGGCTCTGGGGCCAACGTCCTGACTTTC.

CDR3 bases: TGTGCCAGCAGCTTACCTAGCGGGACGTACCCTAACGAGCAGTACTTC. It specifies CASSLPSGTYPNEQYF. This sequence joins TRBV13 and TRBJ2-7, with TRBD2 matching 9 bases. The CDR3 sequence is 16 residues long. V was pared by 2 bases and J by 5 bases, with 10 bases of the junction left unmatched. CDR1 PRHDT and CDR2 FYEKMQ come from the germline V gene (reference sequence).

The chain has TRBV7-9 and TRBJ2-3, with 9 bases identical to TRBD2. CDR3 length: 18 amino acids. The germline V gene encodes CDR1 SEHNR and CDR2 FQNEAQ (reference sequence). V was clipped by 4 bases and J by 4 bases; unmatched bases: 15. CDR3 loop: CASSSTRGREGPPDTQYF. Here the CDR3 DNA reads TGTGCCAGCAGCTCCACACGCGGGCGGGAGGGCCCTCCAGATACGCAGTATTTT.

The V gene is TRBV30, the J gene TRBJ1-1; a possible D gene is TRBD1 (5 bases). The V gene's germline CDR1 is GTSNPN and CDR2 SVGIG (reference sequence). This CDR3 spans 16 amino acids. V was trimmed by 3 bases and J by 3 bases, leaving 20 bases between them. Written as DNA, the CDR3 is TGTGCCTGGAGCCTCCCCGGGGGTTGGGATGACACTGAAGCTTTCTTT. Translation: CAWSLPGGWDDTEAFF.

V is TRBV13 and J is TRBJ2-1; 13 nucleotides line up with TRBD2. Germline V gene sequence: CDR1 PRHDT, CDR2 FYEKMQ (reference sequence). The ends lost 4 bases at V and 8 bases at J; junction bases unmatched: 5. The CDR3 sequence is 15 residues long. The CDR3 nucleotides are TGTGCCAGCAGCTACGGGACTAGCGGGATGTATGAGCAGTTCTTC. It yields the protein CASSYGTSGMYEQFF.

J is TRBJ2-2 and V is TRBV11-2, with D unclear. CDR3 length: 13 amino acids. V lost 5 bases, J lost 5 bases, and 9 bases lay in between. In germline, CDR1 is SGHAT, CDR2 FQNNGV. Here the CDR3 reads CASSLRRTGELFF. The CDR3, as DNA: TGTGCCAGCAGCCTGCGACGTACCGGGGAGCTGTTTTTT. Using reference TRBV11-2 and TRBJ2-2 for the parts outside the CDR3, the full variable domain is EAGVAQSPRYKIIEKRQSVAFWCNPISGHATLYWYQQILGQGPKLLIQFQNNGVVDDSQLPKDRFSAERLKGVDSTLKIQPAKLEDSAVYLCASSLRRTGELFFGEGSRLTVL.

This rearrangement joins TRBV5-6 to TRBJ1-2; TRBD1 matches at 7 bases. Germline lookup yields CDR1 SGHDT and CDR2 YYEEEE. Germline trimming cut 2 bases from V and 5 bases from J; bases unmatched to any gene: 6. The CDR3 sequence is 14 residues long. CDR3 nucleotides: TGTGCCAGCAGCTTCGGGACAGATTTTTATGGCTACACCTTC. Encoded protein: CASSFGTDFYGYTF.

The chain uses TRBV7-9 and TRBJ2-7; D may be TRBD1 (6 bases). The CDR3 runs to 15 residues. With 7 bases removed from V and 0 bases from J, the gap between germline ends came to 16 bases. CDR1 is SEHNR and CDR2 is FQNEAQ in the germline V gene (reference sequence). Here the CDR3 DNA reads TGTGCCAGCACCCGAGTGGGGACACTCTCCTACGAGCAGTACTTC. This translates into CASTRVGTLSYEQYF.

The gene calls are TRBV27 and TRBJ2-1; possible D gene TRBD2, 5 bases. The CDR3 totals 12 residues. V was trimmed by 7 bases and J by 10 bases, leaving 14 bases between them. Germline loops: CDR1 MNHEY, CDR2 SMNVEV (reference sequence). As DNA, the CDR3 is TGTGCCAGCATTTCGGGCGCGGGCGAGCAGTTCTTC. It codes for CASISGAGEQFF.

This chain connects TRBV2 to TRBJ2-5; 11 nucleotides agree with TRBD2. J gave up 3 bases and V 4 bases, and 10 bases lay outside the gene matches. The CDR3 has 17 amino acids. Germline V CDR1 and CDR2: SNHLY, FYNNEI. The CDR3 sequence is CASSARASGGFEETQYF. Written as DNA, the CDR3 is TGTGCCAGCAGTGCCCGGGCTAGCGGGGGGTTCGAAGAGACCCAGTACTTC.

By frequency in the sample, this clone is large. CDR3 nucleotide sequence: TGTGCCAGCACCCCTGGGGGCCTCGGGGCCCAGTACTTC. Translation: CASTPGGLGAQYF. The rearrangement links TRBV28 to TRBJ2-5; maybe TRBD1 (6 bases). The CDR3 consists of 13 residues. The germline CDR1 and CDR2 sequences are MDHEN and SYDVKM. The germline V and J ends were trimmed by 7 bases and 9 bases, with 18 bases remaining between them.

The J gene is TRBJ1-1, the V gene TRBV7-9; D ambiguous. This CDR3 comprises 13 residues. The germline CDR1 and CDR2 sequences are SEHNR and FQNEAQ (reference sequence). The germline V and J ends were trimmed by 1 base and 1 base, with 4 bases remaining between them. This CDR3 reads CASSLGTNTEAFF. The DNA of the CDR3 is TGTGCCAGCAGCTTAGGCACGAACACTGAAGCTTTCTTT.

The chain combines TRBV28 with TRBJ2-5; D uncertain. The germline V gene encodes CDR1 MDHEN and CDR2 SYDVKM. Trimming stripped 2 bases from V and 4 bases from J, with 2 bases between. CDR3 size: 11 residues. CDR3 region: CASSLRETQYF. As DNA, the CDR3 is TGTGCCAGCAGTTTACGAGAGACCCAGTACTTC.

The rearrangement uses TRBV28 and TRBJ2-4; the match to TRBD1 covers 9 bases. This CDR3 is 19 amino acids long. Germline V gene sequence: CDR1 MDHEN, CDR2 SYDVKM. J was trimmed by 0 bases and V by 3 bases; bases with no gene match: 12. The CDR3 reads CASSLTQQGARLAKNIQYF. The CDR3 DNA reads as TGTGCCAGCAGTTTGACCCAACAGGGGGCGCGTCTAGCCAAAAACATTCAGTACTTC.

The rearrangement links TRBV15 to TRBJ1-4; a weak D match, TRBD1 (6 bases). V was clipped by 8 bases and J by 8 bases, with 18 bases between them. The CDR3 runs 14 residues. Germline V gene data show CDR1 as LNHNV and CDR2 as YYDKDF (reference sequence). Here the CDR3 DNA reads TGTGCCACCGTTTCGGGGGACAATCGGGAAAAACTGTTTTTT. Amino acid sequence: CATVSGDNREKLFF. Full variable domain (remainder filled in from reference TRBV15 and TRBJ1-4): DAMVIQNPRYQVTQFGKPVTLSCSQTLNHNVMYWYQQKSSQAPKLLFHYYDKDFNNEADTPDNFQSRRPNTSFCFLDIRSPGLGDTAMYLCATVSGDNREKLFFGSGTQLSVL.

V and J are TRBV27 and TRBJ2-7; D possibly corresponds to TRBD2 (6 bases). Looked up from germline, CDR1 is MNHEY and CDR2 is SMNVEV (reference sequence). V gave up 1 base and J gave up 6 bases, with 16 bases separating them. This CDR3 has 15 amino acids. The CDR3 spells CASSLLVSGVVEQYF. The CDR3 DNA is TGTGCCAGCAGTTTATTAGTTTCGGGAGTAGTCGAGCAGTACTTC.

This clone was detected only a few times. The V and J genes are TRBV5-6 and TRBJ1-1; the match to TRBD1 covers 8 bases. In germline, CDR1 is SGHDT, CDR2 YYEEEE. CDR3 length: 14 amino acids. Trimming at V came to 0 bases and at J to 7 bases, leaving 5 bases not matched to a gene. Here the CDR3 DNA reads TGTGCCAGCAGCTTGGGGACAGGGTCGCATGAAGCTTTCTTT. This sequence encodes CASSLGTGSHEAFF.

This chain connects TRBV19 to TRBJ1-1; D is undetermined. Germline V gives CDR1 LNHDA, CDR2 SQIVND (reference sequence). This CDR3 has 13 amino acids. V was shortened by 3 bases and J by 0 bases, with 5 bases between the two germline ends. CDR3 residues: CASSINMNTEAFF. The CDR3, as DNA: TGTGCCAGTAGTATCAACATGAACACTGAAGCTTTCTTT.

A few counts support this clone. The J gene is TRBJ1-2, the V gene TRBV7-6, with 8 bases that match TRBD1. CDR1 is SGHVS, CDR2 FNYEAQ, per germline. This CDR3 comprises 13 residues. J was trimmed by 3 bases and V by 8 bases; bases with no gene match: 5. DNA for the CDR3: TGTGCCAGCCGGACAGGGATGGACTATGGCTACACCTTC. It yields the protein CASRTGMDYGYTF.